This T cell receptor (beta chain) comes out of a study of T cells in Graves' hyperthyroidism and ophthalmopathy. This clonotype was counted many times. This CDR3 is 15 amino acids long. Germline values: CDR1 PRHDT, CDR2 FYEKMQ (reference sequence). V lost 6 bases to trimming and J lost 4 bases, with 18 bases between them. TCR beta CDR3 sequences were amplified from RNA transcripts. Primed by the HTBI set, a first-round RT-PCR was run on the TCR CDR3. TCRdb processed the multiplex PCR reads anew with MiXCR; each CDR3 protein has one entry. Of hundreds of thousands of distinct CDR3 sequences in the sample, about 15% were seen once.

The sequencing sample was made of blood. This TCR was recovered from a woman between 18 and 30 years old with Graves' hyperthyroidism. V is TRBV13 and J is TRBJ2-5; D unresolved. Written as DNA, the CDR3 is TGTGCCAGCAGTCCTCTAGGAGAGTTTGGAGAGACCCAGTACTTC. Encoded protein: CASSPLGEFGETQYF. Filled out from reference TRBV13 and TRBJ2-5, the complete variable domain reads AAGVIQSPRHLIKEKRETATLKCYPIPRHDTVYWYQQGPGQDPQFLISFYEKMQSDKGSIPDRFSAQQFSDYHSELNMSSLELGDSALYFCASSPLGEFGETQYFGPGTRLLVL.